One and the same sample provided the 21 T cell receptor beta chains below, sequenced in a study of tumor-infiltrating lymphocytes in localized non-small cell lung cancer. TCRdb's table, derived via immunoSEQ multiplex PCR, lists solely in-frame clones and lacks some. Here the sample spans some 15,000 clones, roughly 76% being singletons. Sequenced material: lung tumor tissue. Every receptor here comes from a human donor with non-small cell lung cancer.

The chain has TRBV13 and TRBJ2-2, with 8 bases aligning to TRBD1. In germline, CDR1 is PRHDT, CDR2 FYEKMQ (reference sequence). This CDR3 contains 14 residues. J was trimmed by 6 bases and V by 0 bases; bases with no gene match: 0. The CDR3 reads CASSLGDRAGELFF. The CDR3 nucleotides read TGTGCCAGCAGCTTAGGGGACAGGGCCGGGGAGCTGTTTTTT.

CDR3 nucleotides: TGTGCCAGCAGCCCTTCAGGGGTCTACGAGCAGTACTTC. This translates into CASSPSGVYEQYF. The V and J genes are TRBV11-3 and TRBJ2-7; tentative D call: TRBD1 (6 bases). This CDR3 region has 13 residues. Germline CDR1 is SGHNT and CDR2 is YENEEA. V was pared by 5 bases and J by 3 bases, with 11 bases between.

This CDR3 reads CASRGQPVQETQYF. The CDR3 nucleotides read TGCGCCAGCAGGGGACAGCCCGTACAAGAGACCCAGTACTTC. The rearrangement joins TRBV5-1 to TRBJ2-5; 7 bases agree with TRBD1. V trimming: 5 bases; J trimming: 2 bases; junction bases outside the gene matches: 6. The germline V gene has CDR1 SGHRS and CDR2 YFSETQ. This CDR3 is built from 14 residues.

The chain uses TRBV5-4 and TRBJ2-7; D gene uncertain. V dropped 3 bases and J dropped 2 bases, with 6 bases sitting between them. The CDR3 length is 12 residues. Germline values: CDR1 SGHNT, CDR2 YYREEE (reference sequence). The CDR3 DNA follows: TGTGCCAGCAGCTCATGGGCCTACGAGCAGTACTTC. Encoded protein: CASSSWAYEQYF.

The chain has TRBV7-9 and TRBJ2-2, with 13 bases identical to TRBD2. V shed 2 bases and J 4 bases; nucleotides not matched to a gene: 10. Germline V gives CDR1 SEHNR, CDR2 FQNEAQ (reference sequence). CDR3 length: 19 residues. The CDR3: CASSLLSGTSGTSTGELFF. The DNA of the CDR3 is TGTGCCAGCAGCTTATTATCTGGGACTAGCGGGACGTCCACCGGGGAGCTGTTTTTT.

The chain recombines TRBV7-2 with TRBJ1-2; D might be TRBD1 (5 bases). V was cut by 3 bases and J by 4 bases, with 12 bases left in between. This CDR3 is 14 amino acids long. CDR1 is SGHTA, CDR2 FQGNSA, per germline. CDR3 sequence: CASSFSRASYGYTF. As DNA, the CDR3 is TGTGCCAGCAGCTTTAGCAGGGCTTCCTATGGCTACACCTTC.

The gene calls are TRBV5-4 and TRBJ2-2; 9 bases are a match to TRBD1. The CDR3 spans 18 residues. Germline CDR1 is SGHNT and CDR2 is YYREEE (reference sequence). J was trimmed by 7 bases and V by 4 bases; bases with no gene match: 17. CDR3 region: CASSRTGASGAGGGELFF. The DNA for the CDR3 is TGTGCCAGCAGCCGGACAGGGGCAAGCGGGGCCGGGGGCGGGGAGCTGTTTTTT. The variable domain in full, completed from reference TRBV5-4 and TRBJ2-2, reads ETGVTQSPTHLIKTRGQQVTLRCSSQSGHNTVSWYQQALGQGPQFIFQYYREEENGRGNFPPRFSGLQFPNYSSELNVNALELDDSALYLCASSRTGASGAGGGELFFGEGSRLTVL.

A remark on this clone: The sample has other DNA sequences that encode this CDR3 too. In DNA form, the CDR3 reads TGTGCCATCAGTGAGTCGGTTTCAGCTAACTATGGCTACACCTTC. Protein: CAISESVSANYGYTF. This chain links TRBV10-3 with TRBJ1-2, with no clear D. The CDR3 has 15 residues. With 0 bases removed from V and 0 bases from J, the gap between germline ends came to 8 bases. CDR1 and CDR2 from the germline V gene are ENHRY and SYGVKD.

The chain recombines TRBV10-1 with TRBJ2-7; D might be TRBD1 or TRBD2, each matching 5 bases. The CDR3 is 14 residues long. The germline V gene has CDR1 WNHNN and CDR2 SYGVQD (reference sequence). Trimming stripped 6 bases from V and 6 bases from J, with 18 bases between. CDR3 residues: CASSPLTFGGEQYF. CDR3 bases: TGCGCCAGCAGCCCACTAACCTTTGGGGGCGAGCAGTACTTC.

The CDR3: CASSLDRNLYEQYF. The CDR3 region has the DNA TGTGCCAGCAGCTTGGACAGGAACCTATACGAGCAGTACTTC. The V gene is TRBV6-5, the J gene TRBJ2-7, with 7 bases matching TRBD1. Germline V gives CDR1 MNHEY, CDR2 SVGAGI. This CDR3 has 14 amino acids. V lost 6 bases, J lost 4 bases, and 9 bases stayed unmatched.

This clone was seen only once. The chain joins TRBV4-1 to TRBJ1-3, with 9 bases lining up with TRBD1. The CDR3 consists of 16 residues. The germline V gene encodes CDR1 MGHRA and CDR2 YSYEKL. Trimming cost V 1 base and J 3 bases; bases outside gene matches: 4. CDR3 nucleotide sequence: TGCGCCAGCAGCCAAGGGGACAGGGCCGGTGGAAACACCATATATTTT. It codes for CASSQGDRAGGNTIYF.

V usage is TRBV5-4 and J usage is TRBJ2-7, with D perhaps matching TRBD2 (5 bases). Trimming stripped 4 bases from V and 1 base from J, with 9 bases between. Germline-derived CDR1 and CDR2 are SGHNT and YYREEE (reference sequence). CDR3 length: 13 residues. CDR3 nucleotide sequence: TGTGCCAGCAGCACGAGGGTATCCTACGAGCAGTACTTC. Protein product: CASSTRVSYEQYF.

This chain joins TRBV5-1 and TRBJ2-5; 8 bases match TRBD1. V trimming: 2 bases; J trimming: 6 bases; junction bases outside the gene matches: 6. Germline V gives CDR1 SGHRS, CDR2 YFSETQ. This CDR3 region has 14 residues. CDR3 amino acids: CASSLGQGVKTQYF. Here the CDR3 DNA reads TGCGCCAGCAGCTTAGGACAGGGCGTGAAGACCCAGTACTTC.

The rearrangement joins TRBV18 to TRBJ2-7; D is uncertain. Germline loops: CDR1 KGHSH, CDR2 LQKENI. The CDR3 spans 14 residues. V was shortened by 1 base and J by 3 bases, with 10 bases between the two germline ends. The CDR3 protein is CASSPLPDGYEQYF. Written as DNA, the CDR3 is TGTGCCAGCTCACCACTACCAGACGGCTACGAGCAGTACTTC. Full variable domain (remainder filled in from reference TRBV18 and TRBJ2-7): NAGVMQNPRHLVRRRGQEARLRCSPMKGHSHVYWYRQLPEEGLKFMVYLQKENIIDESGMPKERFSAEFPKEGPSILRIQQVVRGDSAAYFCASSPLPDGYEQYFGPGTRLTVT.

This chain links TRBV19 with TRBJ2-2; no clear D. The V and J ends lost 7 bases and 7 bases respectively, with 16 bases between them. Per germline, CDR1 LNHDA and CDR2 SQIVND (reference sequence). CDR3 length: 14 amino acids. In DNA, the CDR3 is TGTGCCAGTATGTCTAGGGCTGTCGTCGGGGAGCTGTTTTTT. Protein product: CASMSRAVVGELFF.

The chain joins TRBV6-4 to TRBJ1-6; D call uncertain. The germline V gene has CDR1 MRHNA and CDR2 SNTAGT. The V and J ends lost 8 bases and 7 bases respectively, with 18 bases between them. The CDR3 length is 15 residues. CDR3 sequence (DNA): TGTGCCAGCTACAAGCCCACGCCAGACAATTCACCCCTCCACTTT. Its translation: CASYKPTPDNSPLHF.

For the CDR3, the DNA is TGTGCCAGCAGTGATGGTGGGTGGAGGAGAAATACGCAGTATTTT. This gives the protein CASSDGGWRRNTQYF. The V and J genes are TRBV2 and TRBJ2-3; D is possibly TRBD2 (5 bases). This CDR3 is built from 15 residues. V dropped 3 bases and J dropped 7 bases, with 17 bases sitting between them. Germline-derived CDR1 and CDR2 are SNHLY and FYNNEI. The full variable domain, its missing parts supplied by reference TRBV2 and TRBJ2-3, is EPEVTQTPSHQVTQMGQEVILRCVPISNHLYFYWYRQILGQKVEFLVSFYNNEISEKSEIFDDQFSVERPDGSNFTLKIRSTKLEDSAMYFCASSDGGWRRNTQYFGPGTRLTVL.

The gene calls are TRBV28 and TRBJ1-3; no reliable D call. Germline CDR1 reads MDHEN; CDR2 reads SYDVKM. Deletions cut 11 bases from V and 1 base from J, with 12 bases between. The CDR3 consists of 13 residues. The CDR3 bases are TGTGCCGGTAGGCCGGATTCTGGAAACACCATATATTTT. It codes for CAGRPDSGNTIYF.

The V and J genes are TRBV6-5 and TRBJ2-6; D not certain. Trimming stripped 0 bases from V and 5 bases from J, with 8 bases between. The CDR3 is 15 amino acids. Per germline, CDR1 MNHEY and CDR2 SVGAGI. The CDR3 protein is CASSYSIYRANVLTF. The DNA for the CDR3 is TGTGCCAGCAGTTACTCGATCTACAGGGCCAACGTCCTGACTTTC.

This clone was detected only once. The V gene is TRBV4-3, the J gene TRBJ2-1; a possible D gene is TRBD2 (6 bases). Germline V gene sequence: CDR1 LGHNA, CDR2 YSLEER. Trimming took 0 bases from V and 6 from J, leaving 12 bases between them. This CDR3 has 15 amino acids. The CDR3 DNA follows: TGCGCCAGCAGCCAAGATCTGGACTACCGCAATGAGCAGTTCTTC. Translation: CASSQDLDYRNEQFF.

V usage is TRBV11-2 and J usage is TRBJ2-7, with 10 nucleotides matching TRBD1. V lost 4 bases, J lost 6 bases, and 9 bases stayed unmatched. This CDR3 has 15 amino acids. Per germline, CDR1 SGHAT and CDR2 FQNNGV. The CDR3 sequence is CASSYVRDRGREQYF. In DNA, the CDR3 is TGTGCCAGCAGCTATGTCCGGGACAGGGGCCGCGAGCAGTACTTC.